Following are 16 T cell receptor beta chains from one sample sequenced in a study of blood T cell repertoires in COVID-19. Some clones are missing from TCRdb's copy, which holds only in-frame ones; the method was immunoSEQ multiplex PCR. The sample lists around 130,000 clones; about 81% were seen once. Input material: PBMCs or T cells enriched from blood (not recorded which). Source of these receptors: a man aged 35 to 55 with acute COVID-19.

The CDR3 nucleotides are TGTGCCAGCAGGACGGGGGGGGGCAATCAGCCCCAGCATTTT. As protein: CASRTGGGNQPQHF. This chain joins TRBV27 and TRBJ1-5, with D tentatively TRBD1 (5 bases). CDR1 and CDR2 from the germline V gene are MNHEY and SMNVEV (reference sequence). The CDR3 totals 14 residues. Trimming removed 6 bases from V and 2 bases from J, with 11 bases in between.

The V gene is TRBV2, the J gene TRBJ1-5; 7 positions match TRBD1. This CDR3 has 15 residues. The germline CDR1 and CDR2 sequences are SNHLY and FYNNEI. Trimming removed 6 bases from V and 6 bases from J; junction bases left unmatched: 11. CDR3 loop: CASRPFDRESQPQHF. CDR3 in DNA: TGTGCCAGCAGGCCCTTTGACAGGGAAAGTCAGCCCCAGCATTTT.

For the CDR3, the DNA is TGTGCCACCAGTGATGGCGGGGACAGTAACTATGGCTACACCTTC. Its protein is CATSDGGDSNYGYTF. The chain combines TRBV24-1 with TRBJ1-2; 7 nucleotides match TRBD1. Per the germline V gene, CDR1 is KGHDR and CDR2 is SFDVKD. V was clipped by 3 bases and J by 1 base; unmatched bases: 4. The length of the CDR3 is 15 residues.

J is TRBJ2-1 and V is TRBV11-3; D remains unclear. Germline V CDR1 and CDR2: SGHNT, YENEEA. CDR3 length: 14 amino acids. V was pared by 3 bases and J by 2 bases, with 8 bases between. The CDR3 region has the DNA TGTGCCAGCAGCTTGAGCCATACCTACAATGAGCAGTTCTTC. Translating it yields CASSLSHTYNEQFF.

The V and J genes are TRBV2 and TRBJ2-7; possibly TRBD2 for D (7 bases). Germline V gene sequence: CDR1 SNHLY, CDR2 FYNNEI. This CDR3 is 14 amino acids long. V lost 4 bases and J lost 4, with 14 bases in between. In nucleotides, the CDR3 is TGTGCCAGCAGTGGGGTGGCGGGGGCATACGAGCAGTACTTC. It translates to CASSGVAGAYEQYF.

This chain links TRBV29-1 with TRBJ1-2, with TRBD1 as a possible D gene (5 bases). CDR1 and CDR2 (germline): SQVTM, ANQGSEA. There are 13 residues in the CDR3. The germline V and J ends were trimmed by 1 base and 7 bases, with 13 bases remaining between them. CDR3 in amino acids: CSVEGSATGGYTF. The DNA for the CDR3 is TGCAGCGTTGAAGGATCGGCAACAGGTGGCTACACCTTC.

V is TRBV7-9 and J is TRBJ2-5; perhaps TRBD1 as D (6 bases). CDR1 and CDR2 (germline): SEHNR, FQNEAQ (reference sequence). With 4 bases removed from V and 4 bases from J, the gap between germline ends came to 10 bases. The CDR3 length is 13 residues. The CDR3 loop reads CASSWTEGETQYF. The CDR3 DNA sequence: TGTGCCAGCAGCTGGACAGAAGGAGAGACCCAGTACTTC.

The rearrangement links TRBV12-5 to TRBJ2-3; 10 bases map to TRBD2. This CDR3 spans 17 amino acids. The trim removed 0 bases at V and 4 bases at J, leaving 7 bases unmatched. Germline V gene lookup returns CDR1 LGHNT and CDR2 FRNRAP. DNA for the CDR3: TGTGCTAGTGGTTTGGTGCGGGGGACTAGCGAGGCAGATACGCAGTATTTT. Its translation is CASGLVRGTSEADTQYF.

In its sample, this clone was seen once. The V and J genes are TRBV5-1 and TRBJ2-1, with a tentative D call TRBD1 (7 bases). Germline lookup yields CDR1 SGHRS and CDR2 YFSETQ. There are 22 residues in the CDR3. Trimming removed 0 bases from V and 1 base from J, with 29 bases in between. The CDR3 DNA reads TGCGCCAGCAGCTTGGGGCCCGGACAGGTTCCAAGAGGGAGGAAGTCCTACAATGAGCAGTTCTTC. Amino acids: CASSLGPGQVPRGRKSYNEQFF.

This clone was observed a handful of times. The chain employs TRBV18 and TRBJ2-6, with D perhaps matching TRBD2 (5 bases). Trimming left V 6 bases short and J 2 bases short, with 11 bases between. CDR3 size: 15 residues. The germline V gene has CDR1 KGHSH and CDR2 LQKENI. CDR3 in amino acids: CASSVVSAGANVLTF. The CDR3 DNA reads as TGTGCCAGCTCGGTCGTTAGCGCTGGGGCCAACGTCCTGACTTTC. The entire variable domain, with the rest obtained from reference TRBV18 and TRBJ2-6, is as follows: NAGVMQNPRHLVRRRGQEARLRCSPMKGHSHVYWYRQLPEEGLKFMVYLQKENIIDESGMPKERFSAEFPKEGPSILRIQQVVRGDSAAYFCASSVVSAGANVLTFGAGSRLTVL.

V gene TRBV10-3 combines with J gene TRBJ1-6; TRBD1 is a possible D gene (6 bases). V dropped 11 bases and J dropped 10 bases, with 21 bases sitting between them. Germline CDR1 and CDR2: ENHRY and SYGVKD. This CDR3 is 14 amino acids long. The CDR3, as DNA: TGTGCCGGGCGGTCAGGGGAAAGGGGATCACCCCTCCACTTT. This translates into CAGRSGERGSPLHF.

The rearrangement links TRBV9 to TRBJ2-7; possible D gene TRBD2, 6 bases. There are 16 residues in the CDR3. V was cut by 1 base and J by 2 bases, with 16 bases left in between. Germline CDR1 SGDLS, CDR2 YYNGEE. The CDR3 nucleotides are TGTGCCAGCAGCGTATCCGGGGGAACGGCGGCCTACGAGCAGTACTTC. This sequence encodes CASSVSGGTAAYEQYF.

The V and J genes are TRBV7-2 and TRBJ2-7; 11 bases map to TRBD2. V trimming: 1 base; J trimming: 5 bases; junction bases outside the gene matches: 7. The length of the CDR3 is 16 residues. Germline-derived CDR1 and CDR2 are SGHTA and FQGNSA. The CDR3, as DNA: TGTGCCAGCAGCTTAGTGTGGTCTAGCGGGAGGAACGAGCAGTACTTC. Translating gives CASSLVWSSGRNEQYF.

The CDR3 DNA reads as TGTGCCACCAGTGCCCAGGGGAATTCACCCCTCCACTTT. It yields the protein CATSAQGNSPLHF. The genes are TRBV24-1 and TRBJ1-6, with a weak D call TRBD1 (6 bases). This CDR3 contains 13 residues. Germline values: CDR1 KGHDR, CDR2 SFDVKD. V lost 5 bases, J lost 7 bases, and 8 bases lay in between.

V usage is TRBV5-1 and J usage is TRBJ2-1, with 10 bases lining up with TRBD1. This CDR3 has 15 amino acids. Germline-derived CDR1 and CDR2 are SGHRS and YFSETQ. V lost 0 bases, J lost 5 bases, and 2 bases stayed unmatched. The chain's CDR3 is CASSLVTGGHNEQFF. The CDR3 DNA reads TGCGCCAGCAGCTTGGTGACAGGGGGCCACAATGAGCAGTTCTTC.

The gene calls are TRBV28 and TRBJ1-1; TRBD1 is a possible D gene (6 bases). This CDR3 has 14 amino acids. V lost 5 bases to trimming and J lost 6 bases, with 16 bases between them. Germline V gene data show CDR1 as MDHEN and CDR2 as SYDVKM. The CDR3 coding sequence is TGTGCCAGCAGTATTATCACAGGGAAGGCTGAAGCTTTCTTT. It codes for CASSIITGKAEAFF.